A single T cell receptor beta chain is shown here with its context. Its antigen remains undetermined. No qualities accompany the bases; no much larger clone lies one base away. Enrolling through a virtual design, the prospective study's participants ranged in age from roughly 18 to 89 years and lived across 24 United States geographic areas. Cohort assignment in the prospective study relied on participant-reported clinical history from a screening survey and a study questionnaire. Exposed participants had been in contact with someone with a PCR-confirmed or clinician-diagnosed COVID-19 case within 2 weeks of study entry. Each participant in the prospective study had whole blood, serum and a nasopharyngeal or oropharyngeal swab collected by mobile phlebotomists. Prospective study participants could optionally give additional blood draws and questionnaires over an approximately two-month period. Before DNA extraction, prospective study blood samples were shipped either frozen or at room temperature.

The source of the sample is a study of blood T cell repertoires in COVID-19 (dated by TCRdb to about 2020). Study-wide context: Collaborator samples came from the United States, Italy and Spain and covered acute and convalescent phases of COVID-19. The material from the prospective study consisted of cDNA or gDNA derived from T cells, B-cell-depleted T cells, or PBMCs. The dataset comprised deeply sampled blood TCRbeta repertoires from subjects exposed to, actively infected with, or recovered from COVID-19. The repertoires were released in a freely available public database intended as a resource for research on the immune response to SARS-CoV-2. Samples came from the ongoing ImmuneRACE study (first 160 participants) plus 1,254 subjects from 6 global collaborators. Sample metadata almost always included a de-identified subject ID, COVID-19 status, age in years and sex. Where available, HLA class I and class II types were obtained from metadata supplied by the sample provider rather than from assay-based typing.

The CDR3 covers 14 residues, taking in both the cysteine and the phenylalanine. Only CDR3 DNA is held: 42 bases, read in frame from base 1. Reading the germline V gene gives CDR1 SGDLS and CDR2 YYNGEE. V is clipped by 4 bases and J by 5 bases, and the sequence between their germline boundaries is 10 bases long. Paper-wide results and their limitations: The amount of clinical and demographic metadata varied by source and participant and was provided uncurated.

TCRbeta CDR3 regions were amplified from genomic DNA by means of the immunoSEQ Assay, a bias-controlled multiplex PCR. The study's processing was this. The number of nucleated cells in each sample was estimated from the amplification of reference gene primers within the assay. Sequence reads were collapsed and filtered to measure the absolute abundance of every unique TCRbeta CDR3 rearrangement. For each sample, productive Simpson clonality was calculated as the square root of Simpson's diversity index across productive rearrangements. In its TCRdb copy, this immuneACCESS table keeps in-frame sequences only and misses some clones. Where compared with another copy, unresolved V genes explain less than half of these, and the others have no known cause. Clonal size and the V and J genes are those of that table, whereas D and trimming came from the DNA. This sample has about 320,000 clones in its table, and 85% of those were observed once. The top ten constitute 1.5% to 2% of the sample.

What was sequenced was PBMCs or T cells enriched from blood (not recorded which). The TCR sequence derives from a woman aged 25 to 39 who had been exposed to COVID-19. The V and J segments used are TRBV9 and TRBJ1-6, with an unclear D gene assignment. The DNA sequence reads TGTGCCAGCAGCCCGGACGGGGATAATTCACCCCTCCACTTT. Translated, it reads CASSPDGDNSPLHF.